The rows below give T cell receptor beta chains drawn from one sample of a study of cytomegalovirus exposure and HLA in healthy donors. The table came from immunoSEQ multiplex PCR; TCRdb's copy has only in-frame clones and leaves some out. The table has nearly 110,000 clones, 82% seen once. Sequences were obtained from PBMCs. Receptor source: a middle-aged man in good health and CMV-seronegative. Each CDR3 is given with its conserved first and last residue. A D gene is named only where the DNA matches it firmly. Size values are once, few and many counts, or a class for expanded clones, and some rows have none.

J | D | size | V | DNA | CDR3
TRBJ1-2 | TRBD1 | NA | TRBV10-2 | TGCGCCAGCAGTTCTCAGGGGGCGCGTGGCTACACCTTC | CASSSQGARGYTF
TRBJ2-5 | NA | NA | TRBV9 | TGTGCCAGCAGCGTAGCGAAAGGGGCAAGAGAGACCCAGTACTTC | CASSVAKGARETQYF
TRBJ2-7 | TRBD1 | NA | TRBV6-6 | TGTGCCAGCAGTTACTCGACAGGGGGCGTGAGAGAGCAGTACTTC | CASSYSTGGVREQYF
TRBJ1-5 | NA | once | TRBV30 | TGTGCCTGGGCCGGGACAAATAGCAATCAGCCCCAGCATTTT | CAWAGTNSNQPQHF
TRBJ1-1 | NA | NA | TRBV5-4 | TGTGCCAGCAGCTTGGCCTTAGCAGTGAACACTGAAGCTTTCTTT | CASSLALAVNTEAFF
TRBJ1-2 | TRBD1 | NA | TRBV18 | TGTGCCAGTTCACCCGGGACAGCTTACTATGGCTACACCTTC | CASSPGTAYYGYTF
TRBJ2-3 | NA | once | TRBV6-1 | TGTGCCAGCAGCGGGGGACAGAGCCATACGCAGTATTTT | CASSGGQSHTQYF
TRBJ2-1 | TRBD1 | few | TRBV5-4 | TGTGCCAGCAGCTTGGGGACAGGGGGCTACAATGAGCAGTTCTTC | CASSLGTGGYNEQFF
TRBJ2-1 | TRBD1 | NA | TRBV27 | TGTGCCAGCGGATCTAAGGACAGGGCGTTCTTC | CASGSKDRAFF
TRBJ2-5 | TRBD2 | NA | TRBV18 | TGTGCCAGCTCACCGATAGCGGGGGCACAGGAGACCCAGTACTTC | CASSPIAGAQETQYF
TRBJ1-2 | TRBD1 | NA | TRBV30 | TGTGCCTGGAGTGGCCGGACAGGGGGTCTTTATGGCTACACCTTC | CAWSGRTGGLYGYTF
TRBJ2-3 | TRBD2 | NA | TRBV6-6 | TGTGCCAGCAGTTACCCGGGGGGGCCAAGCACAGATACGCAGTATTTT | CASSYPGGPSTDTQYF
TRBJ2-1 | NA | NA | TRBV27 | TGTGCCAGCACCTCGACTATGCGCAATGAGCAGTTCTTC | CASTSTMRNEQFF
TRBJ2-1 | TRBD2 | NA | TRBV5-1 | TGCGCCAGCAGCCCTTATTTGGGTTTAGCGGGGGGTGAGCAGTTCTTC | CASSPYLGLAGGEQFF
TRBJ1-2 | NA | NA | TRBV2 | TGTGCCAGCTCCCTCTATGGCTACACCTTC | CASSLYGYTF
TRBJ2-1 | TRBD2 | NA | TRBV5-1 | TGCGCCAGCAGCCCGGGAGTAGCGGGGTACAATGAGCAGTTCTTC | CASSPGVAGYNEQFF
TRBJ1-2 | TRBD1 | NA | TRBV19 | TGTGCCAGTAGTATAGGACAGGGTCGATATGGCTACACCTTC | CASSIGQGRYGYTF
TRBJ1-2 | TRBD1 | once | TRBV27 | TGTGTCAGCAGTCCTTCGGGACAGGGCTATGGCTACACCTTC | CVSSPSGQGYGYTF
TRBJ1-1 | NA | NA | TRBV7-9 | TGTGCCAGCAGCCAAGGGGGGAACACTGAAGCTTTCTTT | CASSQGGNTEAFF
TRBJ2-2 | NA | NA | TRBV18 | TGTGCCAGCTCACCTCCATCAAGGGAGCTGTTTTTT | CASSPPSRELFF
TRBJ2-7 | TRBD2 | NA | TRBV4-1 | TGCGCCAGCAGTCAGACTAGCGGGGAGTACGAGCAGTACTTC | CASSQTSGEYEQYF
TRBJ2-5 | NA | NA | TRBV6-5 | TGTGCCAGCAGTAGGGGATCCCAAGAGACCCAGTACTTC | CASSRGSQETQYF
TRBJ1-2 | NA | NA | TRBV27 | TGTGCCAGCTGGACAGTCGCTAACTATGGCTACACCTTC | CASWTVANYGYTF
TRBJ1-2 | NA | NA | TRBV28 | TGTGCCAGCAGTCAAACAGGGCCCAACTATGGCTACACCTTC | CASSQTGPNYGYTF
TRBJ1-5 | NA | NA | TRBV19 | TGTGCCAGTATAGGAGGGGACCAGCCCCAGCATTTT | CASIGGDQPQHF
TRBJ2-1 | TRBD1 | NA | TRBV27 | TGTGCCAGCACCGTCGGGGGACAGGGTCACAATGAGCAGTTCTTC | CASTVGGQGHNEQFF
TRBJ2-7 | TRBD2 | NA | TRBV25-1 | TGTGCCAGCAGTGGAACTAGCGGGGGATCCTACGAGCAGTACTTC | CASSGTSGGSYEQYF
TRBJ2-5 | TRBD1 | NA | TRBV5-1 | TGCGCCAGCAGCTTGGGAGGGACAGAGCAAGAGACCCAGTACTTC | CASSLGGTEQETQYF
TRBJ2-2 | NA | NA | TRBV29-1 | TGCAGCATTACCGGGACGGGACTCCCCGGGGAGCTGTTTTTT | CSITGTGLPGELFF
TRBJ1-2 | TRBD1 | NA | TRBV7-9 | TGTGCCAGCAAAACAGGGGGCGCGGACTATGGCTACACCTTC | CASKTGGADYGYTF
TRBJ2-3 | NA | NA | TRBV7-6 | TGTGCCAGCAGCTTACAGGGTGGCCCAGATACGCAGTATTTT | CASSLQGGPDTQYF
TRBJ2-5 | NA | NA | TRBV7-8 | TGTGCCAGCAGCTTATCGGACACAAGGGAGACCCAGTACTTC | CASSLSDTRETQYF
TRBJ1-1 | NA | NA | TRBV29-1 | TGCAGCGTTGAAGGGGTCCCGGGGGGGAACACTGAAGCTTTCTTT | CSVEGVPGGNTEAFF
TRBJ1-1 | NA | NA | TRBV5-1 | TGCGCCAGCAGCTTGGGGGGGCCTACTTTGAACACTGAAGCTTTCTTT | CASSLGGPTLNTEAFF
TRBJ2-5 | NA | once | TRBV6-1 | TGTGCCAGCAGCTATAACAGTTTCCAAGAGACCCAGTACTTC | CASSYNSFQETQYF
TRBJ1-5 | NA | NA | TRBV21-1 | TGTGCCAGCAGCAAAGAGTGGACAGGGCTTTATAGCAATCAGCCCCAGCATTTT | CASSKEWTGLYSNQPQHF
TRBJ2-1 | TRBD1 | NA | TRBV29-1 | TGCAGCGTTGTCCTGGACAGGGGCGGAAATGAGCAGTTCTTC | CSVVLDRGGNEQFF
TRBJ2-5 | TRBD2 | NA | TRBV6-5 | TGTGCCACCACACTCTCTAGCGGGGGCCCACCGTACTTC | CATTLSSGGPPYF
TRBJ1-2 | NA | NA | TRBV29-1 | TGCAGCGTTGTAGCGACAGGAAGCTATGGCTACACCTTC | CSVVATGSYGYTF
TRBJ1-1 | NA | NA | TRBV18 | TGTGCCAGCTCACCACTGTTGCTGGGCTCCGACACTGAAGCTTTCTTT | CASSPLLLGSDTEAFF
TRBJ1-3 | NA | NA | TRBV28 | TGTGCCAGCAGTTTATCTTCTGGAAACACCATATATTTT | CASSLSSGNTIYF
TRBJ1-6 | NA | NA | TRBV7-9 | TGTGCCAGCGCCAGGGAAGGTTCACCCCTCCACTTT | CASAREGSPLHF
TRBJ2-1 | NA | NA | TRBV19 | TGTGCCAGTAATCCCGGGACTGCTAGCTCCTACAATGAGCAGTTCTTC | CASNPGTASSYNEQFF
TRBJ1-2 | TRBD1 | NA | TRBV27 | TGTGCCAGCAGTCCTTCGGGACAGGGCTATGGCTACACCTTC | CASSPSGQGYGYTF